Described below is a single TCR beta chain sequence and its context. As yet, its antigen is unknown. The data belong to a study of OX40 agonist ivuxolimab in advanced cancers. Study-level information: Patients received intravenous ivuxolimab every 2 weeks at 0.01 to 10 mg/kg.

Study results and limitations: The antigen specificity of the peripheral T cells (those that were expanded) was not determined. At 0.1 to 3.0 mg/kg and by week 6, clonal expansion occurred in CD4+ and CD8+ blood T cells. Some patients who did not respond also had low normalized T-cell clonal expansion.

The CDR3 covers 13 residues. Germline V gives CDR1 MNHEY, CDR2 SMNVEV (reference sequence). With 6 bases removed from V and 0 bases from J, the gap between germline ends came to 9 bases. Sequenced by immunoSEQ multiplex PCR; TCRdb stores in-frame clones only, minus some. The sample contains about 27,000 clones, 75% to 90% of which appear only once. V usage is TRBV27 and J usage is TRBJ2-7; D may be TRBD1 (6 bases). The clonotype was recovered from an adult with an advanced solid tumor such as melanoma, head and neck, liver or kidney cancer. The material was CD4+ or CD8+ T cells sorted from blood, obtained in a trial of the OX40 agonist ivuxolimab. Here the CDR3 DNA reads TGTGCCAGCAGCACAGGGAACTCCTACGAGCAGTACTTC. It is translated as CASSTGNSYEQYF.